Sequencing of this TCR beta chain was carried out in a study of graft-versus-host responses after intestinal transplantation (dated by TCRdb to the early 2020s). About the full investigation: Multivisceral, liver-intestinal, or isolated intestinal transplants were received by the recipients. Anti-thymocyte globulin induction was given to all recipients, followed by maintenance tacrolimus and steroids for around three years. After intestinal transplantation, graft-versus-host and host-versus-graft alloreactive T cell clones in the graft, circulation and bone marrow were tracked using bulk TCR-beta CDR3 sequencing. Alloreactive clones were identified by sequencing pre-transplant mixed lymphocyte reaction products and comparing these products with unstimulated pre-transplant donor and recipient T cells. Of the approximately 24 intestinal transplant recipients enrolled in the cohort, one of whom was a retransplant, a few patients without pretransplant specimens were excluded. A peak of at least 4% donor T cells among recipient peripheral blood mononuclear cells was the definition used for donor T cell macrochimerism. Rather than being sequenced by the commercial service, samples from a few later patients were sequenced in-house on an Illumina MiSeq and processed with MiXCR. The investigation overall reported the following: GvH clones turned up in recipient bone marrow, with some appearing earlier in ileal mucosa or blood, a pattern consistent with an intestinal mucosal origin. Peak levels of circulating GvH clones were associated with declines in HvG clones early after transplant. The relatively low number and heterogeneity of intestinal transplant patients limited the conclusions. Patients with donor T cell macrochimerism had high GvH to HvG T cell clonal ratios in their allografts.

The germline V gene sets CDR1 to SGDLS and CDR2 to YYNGEE. V loses 0 bases, J loses 4 bases, and the germline ends lie 7 bases apart. The CDR3 starts with the cysteine, ends with the phenylalanine, and has 13 residues. Of all the DNA, just the CDR3 is kept, 39 bases in frame from base 1. The time point label, read with the paper, signifies: cells obtained before transplantation from donor or recipient. CD3+CD4+ and CD3+CD8+ populations were FACS-sorted from unstimulated pre-transplant donor and recipient cells taken from spleen or lymph nodes. This clone was seen just once. The specificity of this receptor is unknown. Nothing much larger sits one base from this clone, and base qualities are not available. The library was generated by the immunoSEQ multiplex PCR assay. For most patients, genomic DNA was isolated with the Qiagen DNeasy Blood and Tissue Kit and shipped frozen to Adaptive Biotechnologies for TCR sequencing. Adaptive Biotechnologies carried out high-throughput TCR-beta CDR3 sequencing of genomic DNA for most patients. Per the source publication's procedure: Adaptive's ImmunoSEQ software supplied the TCR sequencing data for more than 15 patients, while MiXCR and VDJtools were used to process a few other patients. CD4 versus CD8 sorting errors were corrected by removing sequences found in both subsets at a frequency ratio below 5:1. CDR3 nucleotide sequences shared by donor and recipient were removed because the origin of these sequences could not be assigned. At least 2-fold expansion over unstimulated cells and a minimum CFSE-low frequency of 0.002% (template counts) or 0.001% (read counts) were required for clones to be classified as alloreactive. Mappable clones were those detected in sequenced pre-transplant spleen, lymph node, or MLR CFSE-low populations of the donor or recipient. The cumulative frequency of alloreactive clones was calculated as a percentage of all sequences, weighted by copy number. TCRdb took over this immuneACCESS table, retaining in-frame rearrangements with V and J assigned. Such tables are incomplete; in checked studies, under half of the missing clones stem from an unresolved V gene, and the remainder is unexplained. V and J calls and clone size are copied from that table; D and trimming were computed from the DNA. For this sample there are around 88,000 clones; approximately 90% appear just once. 7.6% of the sample is in the top ten clones.

Sequences were derived from unstimulated CD8+ T cells sorted from spleen or lymph node cells, sampled before transplant. The clonotype originates from a human donor who was the organ donor for an intestinal transplant. The V and J genes are TRBV9 and TRBJ2-5; the D region is possibly TRBD1 or TRBD2, each matching across 6 bases. CDR3 region: CASSVEGGETQYF. In nucleotide form, the sequence is TGTGCCAGCAGCGTAGAGGGGGGAGAGACCCAGTACTTC.